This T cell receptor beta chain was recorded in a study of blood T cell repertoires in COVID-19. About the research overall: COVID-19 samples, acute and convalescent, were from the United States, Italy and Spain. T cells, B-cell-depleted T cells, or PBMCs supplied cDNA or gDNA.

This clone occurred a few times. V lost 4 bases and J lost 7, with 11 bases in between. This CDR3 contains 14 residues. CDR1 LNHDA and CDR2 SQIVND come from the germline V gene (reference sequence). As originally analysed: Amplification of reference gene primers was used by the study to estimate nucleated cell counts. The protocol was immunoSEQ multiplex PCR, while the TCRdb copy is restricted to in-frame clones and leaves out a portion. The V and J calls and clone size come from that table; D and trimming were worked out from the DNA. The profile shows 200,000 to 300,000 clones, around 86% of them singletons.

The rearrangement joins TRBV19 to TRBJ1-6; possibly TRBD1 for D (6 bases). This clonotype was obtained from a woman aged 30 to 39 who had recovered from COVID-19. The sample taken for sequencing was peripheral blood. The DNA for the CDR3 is TGTGCCAGTAGTAGGCCAGGGGAGAATTCACCCCTCCACTTT. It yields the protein CASSRPGENSPLHF.